The entry that follows covers one TCR beta chain sequence. Its antigen is not known. The data belong to a study of siplizumab effects on memory and regulatory T cells. Study-wide findings and caveats: Siplizumab, the agent tested, significantly reduced alloreactive sequences traceable to unstimulated CD4+ memory cells.

The CDR3 contains 14 residues. CDR1 is LNHDA and CDR2 is SQIVND in the germline V gene (reference sequence). V gave up 1 base and J gave up 5 bases, with 9 bases separating them. The data were produced by immunoSEQ multiplex PCR, yet TCRdb's version contains in-frame clones alone and is incomplete. The sample contains about 120,000 clones, less than 95% of which appear only once. The chain couples TRBV19 to TRBJ1-5; maybe TRBD1 (5 bases). This TCR was sampled from a human donor in good health. The sample was non-Treg CD4+ T cells sorted from blood. CDR3 amino acids: CASSIVTGDQPQHF. As DNA, the CDR3 is TGTGCCAGTAGTATAGTCACAGGCGATCAGCCCCAGCATTTT.